The rows below give T cell receptor beta chains drawn from one sample of a study of Ad26.COV2.S vaccination and SARS-CoV-2 variants. TCRdb's copy holds only in-frame clones and misses some; the assay was immunoSEQ multiplex PCR. Here the sample spans about 430,000 clones, 90% being singletons. The sample in question was peripheral blood, obtained in a trial of Ad26.COV2.S vaccine versus placebo. Receptor source: a person aged 18-60 years who received the Ad26.COV2.S COVID-19 vaccine or a placebo. The conserved cysteine and the conserved F or W are not part of the CDR3 here. The order of the fields is clone size, V gene, J gene, CDR3 protein. Size is stated for part of the rows, as once, few or many counts, or as a class when the clone is expanded.

size: NA; V: TRBV27; J: TRBJ2-3; CDR3: ASSLTYRVPDTQY
size: NA; V: TRBV19; J: TRBJ2-2; CDR3: ASINPSGRAHTGELF
size: NA; V: TRBV6-4; J: TRBJ1-2; CDR3: ASSEGTGIGGYT
size: NA; V: TRBV28; J: TRBJ1-2; CDR3: ASSYIDSIYNGYT
size: NA; V: TRBV27; J: TRBJ2-1; CDR3: ASSPGGNEQF
size: few; V: TRBV5-6; J: TRBJ2-7; CDR3: ASSPKPTGSSYEQY
size: NA; V: TRBV9; J: TRBJ2-7; CDR3: ASSPLGGEGYEQY
size: NA; V: TRBV2; J: TRBJ1-6; CDR3: ASSRDRESPLH
size: NA; V: TRBV5-4; J: TRBJ2-5; CDR3: ATVVGPGETQY
size: NA; V: TRBV10-1; J: TRBJ1-4; CDR3: ASSEGDTPGRKLF
size: NA; V: TRBV6-5; J: TRBJ1-3; CDR3: ASSYSKGAGGNTIY
size: NA; V: TRBV19; J: TRBJ2-7; CDR3: ASSIRLAGPSYEQY
size: NA; V: TRBV19; J: TRBJ2-7; CDR3: ASSIVGRPTYEQY
size: NA; V: TRBV3-1/TRBV3-2; J: TRBJ1-2; CDR3: ASSQEMGRGHGYT
size: NA; V: TRBV4-2; J: TRBJ1-1; CDR3: ASSQEALGRSNTEAF
size: NA; V: TRBV5-8; J: TRBJ1-4; CDR3: ASSLRRVANEKLF
size: NA; V: TRBV2; J: TRBJ2-3; CDR3: ASTPEGITTQY
size: once; V: TRBV9; J: TRBJ1-6; CDR3: ASSVHQQGRGSPLH
size: once; V: TRBV11-2; J: TRBJ2-7; CDR3: ASSLGPQYGGRYEQY
size: NA; V: TRBV4-3; J: TRBJ2-1; CDR3: ASSQEGSGGPNHEQF
size: NA; V: TRBV19; J: TRBJ2-3; CDR3: ASSDTGAYTDTQY
size: NA; V: TRBV10-3; J: TRBJ2-5; CDR3: AMGDIQETQY
size: NA; V: TRBV18; J: TRBJ2-1; CDR3: ASSPFHRGSSYNEQF
size: NA; V: TRBV28; J: TRBJ2-5; CDR3: ASSTGGQETQY
size: few; V: TRBV6-1; J: TRBJ1-5; CDR3: ASSDGRGASQPQH
size: NA; V: TRBV7-7; J: TRBJ2-1; CDR3: ASSLEVNSNEQF
size: NA; V: TRBV5-6; J: TRBJ1-5; CDR3: ASSLVGDRPQH
size: NA; V: TRBV27; J: TRBJ2-7; CDR3: ASSFTGTGSYEQY
size: NA; V: TRBV7-6; J: TRBJ1-5; CDR3: ASSLGDGTGGSNQPQH
size: NA; V: TRBV6-2/TRBV6-3; J: TRBJ2-7; CDR3: ASSYPVSLPYEQY
size: NA; V: TRBV10-3; J: TRBJ1-5; CDR3: AISESIGVPGGNQPQH
size: NA; V: TRBV7-2; J: TRBJ2-5; CDR3: ASSLDLRGRRETQY
size: NA; V: TRBV2; J: TRBJ1-1; CDR3: ASSEQVVIDEAF
size: NA; V: TRBV27; J: TRBJ2-5; CDR3: ASSADWQETQY
size: NA; V: TRBV28; J: TRBJ2-7; CDR3: ASSLWGYEQY
size: NA; V: TRBV19; J: TRBJ1-2; CDR3: ASSKGQYGYT
size: NA; V: TRBV28; J: TRBJ2-7; CDR3: ASSLGREARYEQY
size: few; V: TRBV25-1; J: TRBJ1-5; CDR3: ASSEGGIGNQPQH
size: NA; V: TRBV10-3; J: TRBJ2-5; CDR3: AISGSGPETQY
size: NA; V: TRBV7-9; J: TRBJ1-2; CDR3: ASSPLYGVYGYT
size: NA; V: TRBV3-1/TRBV3-2; J: TRBJ2-2; CDR3: ASSQDRQGGNCQLF
size: NA; V: TRBV6-2/TRBV6-3; J: TRBJ2-3; CDR3: ASSDPPRDPPTDTQY
size: NA; V: TRBV27; J: TRBJ2-1; CDR3: ASSQTLAGEREQF
size: NA; V: TRBV2; J: TRBJ2-3; CDR3: ASSVTSYTDTQY
size: NA; V: TRBV30; J: TRBJ1-3; CDR3: AWSAGTGNTIY
size: once; V: TRBV4-3; J: TRBJ2-7; CDR3: ASSQDLRLAQTYEQY
size: few; V: TRBV6-4; J: TRBJ1-4; CDR3: ASKPSGAKNEKLF
size: NA; V: TRBV27; J: TRBJ2-4; CDR3: ASTPSGRNIQY
size: NA; V: TRBV4-3; J: TRBJ2-1; CDR3: ASSIQAPGAGVSNEQF
size: NA; V: TRBV7-9; J: TRBJ1-1; CDR3: ASSSTGEAF
size: NA; V: TRBV28; J: TRBJ2-3; CDR3: ASSSTGGWGDTQY
size: NA; V: TRBV27; J: TRBJ2-5; CDR3: ASSLDSEETQY
size: NA; V: TRBV7-9; J: TRBJ2-2; CDR3: ASSFVGGGELF
size: few; V: TRBV6-6; J: TRBJ2-7; CDR3: ASTLTSESSYEQY
size: once; V: TRBV15; J: TRBJ2-7; CDR3: ATSRDRHSYEQY
size: NA; V: TRBV10-1; J: TRBJ2-1; CDR3: ASSGPDRGVLDEQF
size: NA; V: TRBV7-9; J: TRBJ1-4; CDR3: ASSKMGTGGEKLF
size: NA; V: TRBV21-1; J: TRBJ2-7; CDR3: ASSKMETQDRGHSFSYEQY
size: NA; V: TRBV5-6; J: TRBJ2-1; CDR3: ASSLNQRQF